The source of this T cell receptor beta chain is a study of vaccination and CD4 T cells after COVID-19. Whole-study context: Comprising six males and four females, the convalescent participants counted two Hispanic individuals among them.

The Oncomine TCR Beta short-read assay was applied to DNA of cultured CD4+ T cells. TCRdb independently ran MiXCR on the PCR reads; one entry per CDR3 protein. The sample consists of about 21,000 distinct CDR3 sequences, around two thirds of them appearing once. Points on this clonotype: What it binds is unknown.

Germline V gene sequence: CDR1 SGHTA, CDR2 FQGNSA. Losses at the gene ends were 5 bases for V and 3 bases for J; bases not matched to a gene: 4. The CDR3 is 14 amino acids. Treatment: approximately nine-day PBMC culture with coronavirus spike peptide pools or control peptides (ViraFEST assay). With more than eight days of culture completed, CD4+ T cells were isolated by negative selection. This TCR was sampled from a human donor who received a COVID-19 vaccine. The V and J genes are TRBV7-2 and TRBJ1-2; 9 nucleotides line up with TRBD1. The sample consisted of CD4+ T cells from blood, cultured in vitro, taken before SARS-CoV-2 vaccination. The CDR3 DNA is TGTGCCAGCAGCCTCCGGGACAGGGACTATGGCTACACCTTC. Translating it yields CASSLRDRDYGYTF.